This T cell receptor (beta chain) was documented in a study of identical twins. Study-wide findings and caveats: Sequences that were out-of-frame, alpha and twin-shared displayed an excess of low generation probability. Invariant T cells like MAIT and iNKT could partly confound the zero-insertion analyses.

This clonotype was observed many times. What it binds is not known. Each cDNA held unique molecular identifiers, and template switching gave it a universal primer site. TCRdb ran MiXCR on the 5' RACE reads and lists one entry per CDR3 protein. The sample has about 660,000 distinct CDR3 sequences; around 8.6% are singletons. The germline gives CDR1 LGHNA, CDR2 YSLEER. This CDR3 spans 16 amino acids. V was cut by 0 bases and J by 5 bases, with 16 bases left in between. The data also belong to a second study, concerning yellow fever vaccine responses in identical twins. From that second work: Reportedly, twins' vaccine T cell responses looked partly convergent and partly personalized.

The sample consisted of PBMCs. The TCR sequence derives from a woman aged 18-35 years in good health. The chain couples TRBV4-3 to TRBJ2-5; D gene ambiguous. The CDR3 DNA reads as TGCGCCAGCAGCCAAGATCACCTATGGGGTGTCGAGACCCAGTACTTC. It is translated as CASSQDHLWGVETQYF.